This T cell receptor beta chain was sequenced in a study of T cell clonality in common variable immunodeficiency (dated by TCRdb to 2013 to 2016). Study-wide conclusions, independent of this receptor: Healthy controls shared more TCRbeta clones with each other than CVID subjects shared among themselves (p < 0.0001). The authors noted that sequencing repertoires of T cell subpopulations would be needed to clarify what caused the increased clonality in CVID. CVID TCRbeta sequences reportedly showed fewer deletions and N-nucleotide insertions and lacked highly modified clones with 13 or more V deletions. Differences among patients in the CVID cohort limited the correlations between repertoire features and clinical complications. TCRbeta clonality was higher in CVID subjects than in healthy controls (t-test p = 0.018), and the increase was most characteristic of about a third of subjects. Even though DNA input was equal, the average per sample came to some 90,000 unique sequences for controls compared with some 29,000 for CVID samples.

CVID samples and control samples contributed equivalent amounts of genomic DNA as sequencing input. For every sample, a 60 bp segment covering the rearranged TCRbeta CDR3 region was amplified and then sequenced. The immunoSEQ assay, a bias-corrected multiplex PCR with high-throughput sequencing, was employed for TCRbeta amplification. On the authors' methods: Every unique nucleotide sequence was considered a clone and was annotated with V, D and J genes, copy number and frequency. Sequences were labeled productive if in frame, and non-productive if out of frame or containing stop codons. As previously described, Shannon's entropy was used to calculate clonality. Mean CDR3 Kyte-Doolittle hydropathy was derived from the predicted amino acid sequences of productive clones. Hierarchical clustering of scaled V gene usage was performed with the R hclust function using Manhattan distance and complete linkage. Sharing of clones by CDR3 amino acid sequence was evaluated by resampling 12 repertoires per group over 100 rounds. The repertoires were searched for around 70 published EBV-specific and some 250 published CMV-specific TCRbeta sequences. A couple of CVID samples that yielded fewer than 10,000 sequences were excluded from the analysis, so around 40 CVID repertoires were retained. The table was pulled from immuneACCESS by TCRdb, which kept in-frame rearrangements only. Such tables lose some clones; where checked, under half of the loss comes from unresolved V genes, and the rest has no known cause. V, J and clone size reflect that table, while D and trimming were determined from the DNA. The data for this sample show under 20,000 clones, each detected more than once. Clones ranked in the top ten supply 24% of the sample.

This clone was counted at least ten times. No cognate antigen has been identified for it. Read data end 3 residues before the CDR3 end; the end is taken from the germline J gene. Including the terminal cysteine and phenylalanine, the CDR3 comprises 16 residues. The DNA has 39 bases, all within the CDR3, and is read from base 1. V is cut by 3 bases and J by 1 base, and the space between the germline ends is 12 bases. CDR1 and CDR2 are drawn from the germline V gene: KGHSH, LQKENI. Diagnosis of CVID followed standard criteria, namely serum IgG, IgA and/or IgM below the normal range together with specific antibody deficiency. The CVID group comprised around 44 subjects, approximately 15 female and approximately 30 male, aged roughly 8 to 64 years with a mean age of around 41. Both CVID patients and healthy controls were predominantly of Caucasian heritage. At the time of study participation, every CVID subject had been on replacement immunoglobulin therapy for one year or longer. At blood collection, none of the CVID subjects was ill or on immunomodulatory or immunosuppressive medication. From each donor, roughly 5 to 8 ml of heparinized peripheral whole blood was collected. Genomic DNA from adults with common variable immune deficiency (CVID) and from healthy adult controls was the source for sequencing TCRbeta CDR3 repertoires. Diluted blood was subjected to density centrifugation over Hypaque 1077 or Ficoll-Paque for isolation of peripheral blood mononuclear cells. Unsorted mononuclear cells served as the source of genomic DNA, which was extracted either by Qiagen column purification or by a centrifugation-based method.

Sequenced sample: peripheral blood mononuclear cells. The rearranged segments are TRBV18 and TRBJ2-2; a tentative D call is TRBD2 (5 bases match). This TCR was sampled from a human donor with common variable immunodeficiency. The CDR3 DNA, read in part, is TGTGCCAGCTCACCGTTTGAGGGTCTGAACACCGGGGAG. Its translation reads: CASSPFEGLNTGE. The entire CDR3 is CASSPFEGLNTGELFF. The full variable domain, completed from the reference TRBV18 and TRBJ2-2 proteins outside the CDR3, reads NAGVMQNPRHLVRRRGQEARLRCSPMKGHSHVYWYRQLPEEGLKFMVYLQKENIIDESGMPKERFSAEFPKEGPSILRIQQVVRGDSAAYFCASSPFEGLNTGELFFGEGSRLTVL.